This T cell receptor beta chain was observed in a study of CD8 T cells in ankylosing spondylitis. The germline gives CDR1 SEHNR, CDR2 FQNEAQ (reference sequence). CDR3 size: 15 residues. The trim removed 7 bases at V and 6 bases at J, leaving 14 bases unmatched. Library preparation for TCR beta used quantitative 5'-RACE with molecular barcodes. TCRdb reanalysed the 5' RACE reads using MiXCR and keeps one entry per CDR3 protein. This sample carries around 340,000 distinct CDR3 sequences, roughly 20% of them seen once, and the ten largest clones take 10% to 15%. Remarks on this clonotype: Antigen specificity is unknown.

Study results and limitations: Clones tied to disease were said to be significantly enriched in matched ankylosing spondylitis synovial fluid. CD8+ cells made up the disease-linked clones, which were relatively rare in peripheral blood. Reactive arthritis synovial fluid and blood were previously reported to contain some motif variants.

The clonotype was recovered from a male donor with ankylosing spondylitis or in good health (not recorded which). The material sequenced was blood, either unsorted or a sorted T cell fraction (not recorded which). The V call is TRBV7-9, the J call TRBJ2-7; 8 nucleotides align to TRBD1. CDR3 protein: CASTSPRTGLAEQYF. CDR3 bases: TGTGCCAGCACCTCCCCCCGGACAGGGCTTGCCGAGCAGTACTTC.